The next 18 T cell receptor beta chains were all read from a single sample in a study of CXCR3-negative and CXCR3-positive naive CD8 T cells. Findings and limits, study-wide: Higher TRB CDR3 hydrophobicity marked CXCR3-positive naive cells relative to CXCR3-negative naive cells.

The method, 5' RACE with UMI labels, was used to prepare the TRB cDNA libraries. TCRdb re-analyzed the 5' RACE reads; it lists each CDR3 protein once, without DNA. Its table lists tens of thousands of distinct CDR3 sequences. These TCRs' antigens remain unknown. The sequenced material came from naive CXCR3+ CD8+ T cells from blood. Subset here: CD45RO-CCR7+CD27+CD95- naive CD8+ T cells expressing CXCR3 (TNR3+). The source of these receptors is a human donor in good health. Some clones in this sample may be carry-over from other donors' samples.

This chain joins TRBV20-1 and TRBJ2-2. This CDR3 has 16 residues. Germline V gene sequence: CDR1 DFQATT, CDR2 SNEGSKA (reference sequence). CDR3 protein: CSARKRSGVMTGELFF.

The chain is built from TRBV20-1 and TRBJ2-7; there is no DNA to check the TCRdb D call of TRBD1. CDR3 size: 15 residues. Per the germline V gene, CDR1 is DFQATT and CDR2 is SNEGSKA (reference sequence). The CDR3 is CSAPLRDRGGWEQYF.

J is TRBJ2-1 and V is TRBV29-1. The CDR3 consists of 12 residues. Germline V CDR1 and CDR2: SQVTM, ANQGSEA. The CDR3 here is CSVDGLANEQFF.

The rearrangement joins TRBV28 to TRBJ2-7; TCRdb proposes TRBD1, but this gene call is untestable without DNA. The CDR3 is 14 residues long. Germline lookup yields CDR1 MDHEN and CDR2 SYDVKM. CDR3 region: CASRPTGTTYEQYF.

The V call is TRBV4-3, the J call TRBJ1-5; TCRdb indicates TRBD1, and absent DNA this call remains unverified. The germline CDR1 and CDR2 sequences are LGHNA and YSLEER. This CDR3 contains 13 residues. This chain's CDR3 is CASSQTGAQPQHF.

This sequence joins TRBV29-1 and TRBJ1-1. There are 12 residues in the CDR3. Germline CDR1 and CDR2: SQVTM and ANQGSEA. This CDR3 is CSVTGLNTEAFF.

The chain uses TRBV11-2 and TRBJ1-6; as DNA is missing, the TRBD1 call by TCRdb cannot be tested. Germline loops: CDR1 SGHAT, CDR2 FQNNGV. The CDR3 runs 13 residues. CDR3 residues: CASSSANRSPLHF.

The V gene is TRBV9, the J gene TRBJ2-1; the D call from TCRdb, TRBD1, cannot be confirmed without DNA. Germline V gene data show CDR1 as SGDLS and CDR2 as YYNGEE. This CDR3 has 15 amino acids. The CDR3 protein is CASSAAGTGWNEQFF.

This chain connects TRBV6-6 to TRBJ2-7; TCRdb outputs TRBD1, but without DNA this stays unchecked. The length of the CDR3 is 12 residues. CDR1 MNHNY and CDR2 SVGAGI come from the germline V gene (reference sequence). This CDR3 is CASSPILNEQYF.

The rearrangement links TRBV12-3 or TRBV12-4 to TRBJ2-5; TCRdb indicates TRBD2, and absent DNA this call remains unverified. This CDR3 is 16 amino acids long. CDR3: CASSFGTSGSEETQYF.

The V call is TRBV20-1, the J call TRBJ2-6; TCRdb's D call of TRBD2 is untestable without DNA. Germline V gene data show CDR1 as DFQATT and CDR2 as SNEGSKA (reference sequence). This CDR3 is built from 18 residues. CDR3: CSAREGPLDISGANVLTF.

CDR3 sequence: CASSRVNSPLHF. The chain joins TRBV14 to TRBJ1-6. This CDR3 is 12 amino acids long. Germline CDR1 and CDR2: SGHDN and FVKESK.

The chain uses TRBV6-5 and TRBJ2-3; TCRdb selects TRBD1, and the lack of DNA leaves this call unchecked. Germline loops: CDR1 MNHEY, CDR2 SVGAGI. The CDR3 loop spans 17 amino acids. The CDR3 reads CASSYSVGRGVSDTQYF.

The V and J genes are TRBV28 and TRBJ2-7. CDR3 size: 13 residues. Germline V gene sequence: CDR1 MDHEN, CDR2 SYDVKM. CDR3 loop: CASSLVESYEQYF. The full variable domain, completed using reference TRBV28 and TRBJ2-7, is DVKVTQSSRYLVKRTGEKVFLECVQDMDHENMFWYRQDPGLGLRLIYFSYDVKMKEKGDIPEGYSVSREKKERFSLILESASTNQTSMYLCASSLVESYEQYFGPGTRLTVT.

The CDR3 is CASSSLSGTDYEQYF. The chain carries TRBV7-9 and TRBJ2-7; checking the TCRdb D call of TRBD1 is not possible without DNA. The V gene's germline CDR1 is SEHNR and CDR2 FQNEAQ (reference sequence). The length of the CDR3 is 15 residues.

The chain has TRBV29-1 and TRBJ2-2; TCRdb's D gene call, TRBD2, goes unchecked for lack of DNA. The CDR3 totals 12 residues. CDR1 SQVTM and CDR2 ANQGSEA come from the germline V gene. CDR3: CSGAGNTGELFF.

The chain employs TRBV6-6 and TRBJ1-5. Germline CDR1 MNHNY, CDR2 SVGAGI (reference sequence). The CDR3 runs to 14 residues. The CDR3 sequence: CASSYSTDNQPQHF.

The chain is built from TRBV12-3 or TRBV12-4 and TRBJ2-3; TCRdb proposes TRBD1, but this gene call is untestable without DNA. This CDR3 is 16 amino acids long. Here the CDR3 reads CASSFPGTGSTDTQYF.